Listed here are 6 T cell receptor beta chains from one sample, sequenced in a study of radiation and T cells in renal cell carcinoma. Sequencing was performed with immunoSEQ multiplex PCR; in TCRdb, only in-frame clones are kept and a portion is missing. The sample lists around 94,000 clones, less than 90% seen once, with almost 8% in the top ten. The time point was: baseline pretreatment blood. The treatment is: 15 Gy SBRT to primary tumor, nephrectomy 4 weeks later. The sequences come from blood, collected from a patient whose treatment included radiotherapy and nephrectomy. These receptors were obtained from a man aged 45-65 years with renal cell carcinoma.

The chain employs TRBV6-5 and TRBJ2-6; D is unclear. This CDR3 has 13 residues. CDR1 is MNHEY, CDR2 SVGAGI, per germline. Trimming pared 6 bases from V and 2 bases from J, leaving 5 bases between. The CDR3 nucleotides read TGTGCCAGCAGGGCCACTGGGGCCAACGTCCTGACTTTC. Encoded protein: CASRATGANVLTF.

The chain couples TRBV9 to TRBJ2-1, with D tentatively TRBD2 (5 bases). Looked up from germline, CDR1 is SGDLS and CDR2 is YYNGEE. Trimming left V 1 base short and J 6 bases short, with 14 bases between. This CDR3 is 15 amino acids long. The CDR3 is CASSVLDRGFNEQFF. Written as DNA, the CDR3 is TGTGCCAGCAGCGTACTTGATCGGGGTTTCAATGAGCAGTTCTTC. Complete variable domain (other parts from reference TRBV9 and TRBJ2-1): DSGVTQTPKHLITATGQRVTLRCSPRSGDLSVYWYQQSLDQGLQFLIQYYNGEERAKGNILERFSAQQFPDLHSELNLSSLELGDSALYFCASSVLDRGFNEQFFGPGTRLTVL.

The V call is TRBV10-3, the J call TRBJ1-4; D gene ambiguous. The germline V gene has CDR1 ENHRY and CDR2 SYGVKD. The CDR3 is 13 residues long. The ends were cut back, 0 bases at V and 10 bases at J, with 9 bases in the middle. The CDR3 DNA follows: TGTGCCATCAGTGAGTCGGGCCGAGGAAAACTGTTTTTT. Protein product: CAISESGRGKLFF.

V and J are TRBV19 and TRBJ2-5; D perhaps matches TRBD2 (7 bases). Germline V CDR1 and CDR2: LNHDA, SQIVND (reference sequence). With 3 bases removed from V and 1 base from J, the gap between germline ends came to 12 bases. The CDR3 runs 15 residues. The CDR3 loop is CASSMAGGPQETQYF. DNA for the CDR3: TGTGCCAGTAGTATGGCCGGGGGGCCCCAAGAGACCCAGTACTTC. The full variable domain, completed using reference TRBV19 and TRBJ2-5, is DGGITQSPKYLFRKEGQNVTLSCEQNLNHDAMYWYRQDPGQGLRLIYYSQIVNDFQKGDIAEGYSVSREKKESFPLTVTSAQKNPTAFYLCASSMAGGPQETQYFGPGTRLLVL.

This clone was recorded only once. This chain uses TRBV4-3 with TRBJ1-6, with D possibly matching TRBD1 (6 bases). Germline CDR1 and CDR2: LGHNA and YSLEER. Trimming removed 1 base from V and 7 bases from J, with 11 bases in between. The CDR3 has 15 residues. The CDR3 DNA sequence: TGCGCCAGCAGCCAAGTAAAGGGACAAAATTCACCCCTCCACTTT. This codes for CASSQVKGQNSPLHF.

The gene calls are TRBV19 and TRBJ1-5; D is perhaps TRBD1 (5 bases). The germline CDR1 and CDR2 sequences are LNHDA and SQIVND (reference sequence). Trimming took off 4 bases at V and 9 bases at J, with 19 bases between the two ends. CDR3 length: 15 amino acids. The DNA of the CDR3 is TGTGCCAGTAGTACTCAAGATTGGTCAGGGCTGCCCCAGCATTTT. Its translation: CASSTQDWSGLPQHF.